These 20 T cell receptor beta chains came from one sample sequenced in a study of T cells in localized non-small cell lung cancer. Method: immunoSEQ multiplex PCR; TCRdb's copy keeps in-frame clones and lacks some. The sample includes tens of thousands of clones, about 83% of them seen just once. The specimen comprised peripheral blood, sampled before any cancer treatment. The receptor source for this set is a woman between 35 and 75 years old with stage I lung adenocarcinoma.

The V call is TRBV5-5, the J call TRBJ1-2; the D gene is possibly TRBD1 (5 bases). The V end was cut by 1 base, the J end by 2 bases, with 12 bases between. Germline V gene sequence: CDR1 SGHKS, CDR2 YYEKEE (reference sequence). The CDR3 extends over 15 amino acids. CDR3 residues: CASSLFPGWNYGYTF. In nucleotides, the CDR3 is TGTGCCAGCAGCTTGTTCCCAGGGTGGAACTATGGCTACACCTTC.

CDR3 protein: CASSSGRNTYEQYF. Here the CDR3 DNA reads TGTGCCAGCAGCTCCGGACGGAATACCTACGAGCAGTACTTC. The chain links TRBV2 to TRBJ2-7; the D is unclear. The CDR3 consists of 14 residues. Germline-derived CDR1 and CDR2 are SNHLY and FYNNEI. V was shortened by 6 bases and J by 2 bases, with 14 bases between the two germline ends.

The chain recombines TRBV10-3 with TRBJ2-7, with 7 bases aligning to TRBD1. V lost 2 bases to trimming and J lost 3 bases; unmatched junction nucleotides: 4. The CDR3 runs to 14 residues. The V gene's germline CDR1 is ENHRY and CDR2 SYGVKD. The chain's CDR3 is CAISEGTDDYEQYF. DNA for the CDR3: TGTGCCATCAGTGAGGGGACAGACGACTACGAGCAGTACTTC.

J is TRBJ2-3 and V is TRBV4-1; no reliable D call. Germline V CDR1 and CDR2: MGHRA, YSYEKL. CDR3 size: 17 residues. Trimming pared 0 bases from V and 3 bases from J, leaving 16 bases between. The CDR3 region has the DNA TGCGCCAGCAGCCAAGAGGCAGCGAGTTTGGTTACAGATACGCAGTATTTT. Translating gives CASSQEAASLVTDTQYF.

J is TRBJ1-4 and V is TRBV11-3; TRBD1 matches 7 bases. The length of the CDR3 is 15 residues. Per germline, CDR1 SGHNT and CDR2 YENEEA. J gave up 7 bases and V 5 bases, and 10 bases lay outside the gene matches. CDR3 coding DNA: TGTGCCAGCAGCCCTCGTCCAGGGGGAGGTGAAAAACTGTTTTTT. Translated: CASSPRPGGGEKLFF.

The count of this clone is one. V gene TRBV4-3 combines with J gene TRBJ1-4; no clear D. The CDR3 length is 16 residues. The germline CDR1 and CDR2 sequences are LGHNA and YSLEER. V was clipped by 1 base and J by 4 bases, with 13 bases between them. The CDR3 DNA sequence: TGCGCCAGCAGCCAAGGCGACCGAACACTTAATGAAAAACTGTTTTTT. As protein: CASSQGDRTLNEKLFF.

The chain combines TRBV5-1 with TRBJ1-2, with unresolved D. V shed 3 bases and J shed 1 base, with 16 bases lying between them. There are 16 residues in the CDR3. Germline-derived CDR1 and CDR2 are SGHRS and YFSETQ. Here the CDR3 DNA reads TGCGCCAGCAGCTCGATCGATCACAGCGATAACTATGGCTACACCTTC. This gives the protein CASSSIDHSDNYGYTF.

This chain connects TRBV5-4 to TRBJ2-3; 16 bases are a match to TRBD2. CDR1 is SGHNT, CDR2 YYREEE, per germline (reference sequence). The CDR3 length is 15 residues. Trimming took 4 bases from V and 12 from J; bases not matched to a gene: 8. CDR3 DNA: TGTGCCAGCAGCCCGCCAGGGACTAGCGGGGGGGCCCAGTATTTT. It encodes CASSPPGTSGGAQYF.

The chain employs TRBV25-1 and TRBJ2-1, with 7 positions matching TRBD2. With V trimmed by 2 bases and J by 5 bases, 9 bases remained unmatched. The length of the CDR3 is 16 residues. CDR1 and CDR2 from the germline V gene are MGHDK and SYGVNS. The CDR3 loop is CASSETGAGLDNEQFF. CDR3 in DNA: TGTGCCAGCAGTGAAACCGGAGCGGGGTTGGACAATGAGCAGTTCTTC.

This clone appeared a single time. The J gene is TRBJ2-3, the V gene TRBV6-1, with 11 positions matching TRBD2. Germline V gene sequence: CDR1 MNHNS, CDR2 SASEGT. Unmatched junction bases numbered 3, after V lost 6 bases and J lost 4 bases. This CDR3 contains 14 residues. CDR3 DNA: TGTGCCAGCAGCTCGACTAGCGGGGCAGATACGCAGTATTTT. Translating it yields CASSSTSGADTQYF.

The V and J genes are TRBV28 and TRBJ1-5; no clear D gene. CDR1 and CDR2 from the germline V gene are MDHEN and SYDVKM. The length of the CDR3 is 14 residues. V was trimmed by 5 bases and J by 1 base, leaving 9 bases between them. CDR3 DNA sequence: TGTGCCAGCAGTCCGACGCCGAGCAATCAGCCCCAGCATTTT. It translates to CASSPTPSNQPQHF.

This chain connects TRBV14 to TRBJ1-2; D is unresolved. Germline CDR1 reads SGHDN; CDR2 reads FVKESK. The V gene lost 1 base and the J gene lost 5 bases, with 8 bases spanning the gap. The CDR3 runs to 13 residues. The CDR3 is CASSQARNYGYTF. The CDR3 DNA reads as TGTGCCAGCAGCCAAGCCAGGAATTATGGCTACACCTTC.

This chain uses TRBV30 with TRBJ2-7, with D unresolved. This CDR3 spans 11 amino acids. V lost 2 bases and J 4 bases, leaving 6 bases between the germline ends. Germline values: CDR1 GTSNPN, CDR2 SVGIG (reference sequence). The CDR3 DNA is TGTGCCTGGAGTCGTGGGTACGAGCAGTACTTC. Protein: CAWSRGYEQYF.

J is TRBJ1-6 and V is TRBV5-5; the D gene is possibly TRBD1 (5 bases). The CDR3 extends over 17 amino acids. In germline, CDR1 is SGHKS, CDR2 YYEKEE (reference sequence). V was trimmed by 3 bases and J by 0 bases, leaving 13 bases between them. The CDR3 coding sequence is TGTGCCAGCAGCTGGGACGTTACTAGCTCCTATAATTCACCCCTCCACTTT. Protein: CASSWDVTSSYNSPLHF.

The table lists this clone with a few counts. The chain couples TRBV6-1 to TRBJ1-2, with 11 bases aligning to TRBD1. The CDR3 is 14 amino acids. The V gene's germline CDR1 is MNHNS and CDR2 SASEGT. V gave up 4 bases and J gave up 6 bases; unmatched junction bases: 4. For the CDR3, the DNA is TGTGCCAGCAGTGCCGGACAGGGGGCAGATGGCTACACCTTC. It yields the protein CASSAGQGADGYTF.

The V and J genes are TRBV6-5 and TRBJ2-3, with 12 positions matching TRBD2. Germline trimming cut 6 bases from V and 6 bases from J; bases unmatched to any gene: 4. In germline, CDR1 is MNHEY, CDR2 SVGAGI. The CDR3 loop spans 14 amino acids. This CDR3 reads CASSRTSGEDTQYF. The CDR3 DNA reads as TGTGCCAGCAGCCGGACTAGCGGGGAGGATACGCAGTATTTT.

The V and J genes are TRBV19 and TRBJ1-1; a possible D gene is TRBD1 (5 bases). Germline V gene lookup returns CDR1 LNHDA and CDR2 SQIVND (reference sequence). V was clipped by 4 bases and J by 0 bases, with 9 bases between them. The CDR3 totals 14 residues. DNA for the CDR3: TGTGCCAGTAGTACGGGACGGATGAACACTGAAGCTTTCTTT. It is translated as CASSTGRMNTEAFF. The full variable domain, rest sourced from reference TRBV19 and TRBJ1-1, is DGGITQSPKYLFRKEGQNVTLSCEQNLNHDAMYWYRQDPGQGLRLIYYSQIVNDFQKGDIAEGYSVSREKKESFPLTVTSAQKNPTAFYLCASSTGRMNTEAFFGQGTRLTVV.

J is TRBJ1-5 and V is TRBV28, with a possible D match to TRBD1 (5 bases). This CDR3 has 14 residues. Germline V gene lookup returns CDR1 MDHEN and CDR2 SYDVKM. Trimming removed 5 bases at V and 5 bases at J, with 13 bases between. CDR3 bases: TGTGCCAGCAGTCCCCTGGGGGGGGATCAGCCCCAGCATTTT. As protein: CASSPLGGDQPQHF. Full variable domain (missing parts from reference TRBV28 and TRBJ1-5): DVKVTQSSRYLVKRTGEKVFLECVQDMDHENMFWYRQDPGLGLRLIYFSYDVKMKEKGDIPEGYSVSREKKERFSLILESASTNQTSMYLCASSPLGGDQPQHFGDGTRLSIL.

The chain has TRBV2 and TRBJ2-1, with TRBD1 matching 8 bases. Germline-derived CDR1 and CDR2 are SNHLY and FYNNEI. The CDR3 has 15 amino acids. Trimming removed 5 bases from V and 3 bases from J; junction bases left unmatched: 6. The CDR3 region is CASSSDRASYNEQFF. The CDR3 DNA follows: TGTGCCAGCAGTTCGGACAGGGCTAGCTACAATGAGCAGTTCTTC.

The chain carries TRBV14 and TRBJ1-2; D not certain. In germline, CDR1 is SGHDN, CDR2 FVKESK. The CDR3 is 15 amino acids. The germline V and J ends were trimmed by 0 bases and 1 base, with 9 bases remaining between them. This chain's CDR3 is CASSQEVKLNYGYTF. CDR3 nucleotide sequence: TGTGCCAGCAGCCAAGAAGTAAAACTTAACTATGGCTACACCTTC.